This T cell receptor (beta chain) appears in the sequencing data of a study of T cell changes during pregnancy in multiple sclerosis. Germline V gives CDR1 LGHNA, CDR2 YSLEER. V lost 1 base and J 6 bases, leaving 16 bases between the germline ends. CDR3 length equals 15 residues. Produced via immunoSEQ multiplex PCR; TCRdb's table is partial and in-frame only. The table includes approximately 17,000 clones, 84% detected once. Sequenced material: CD8+ T cells from peripheral blood mononuclear cells, taken in the second trimester of pregnancy. The sequence derives from a female donor in good health, enrolled as a control in a pregnancy study. The J gene is TRBJ2-7, the V gene TRBV4-3, with a weak D call TRBD1 (5 bases). The CDR3 bases are TGCGCCAGCAGCCAAGCTCTAGGGGTGGGCGGCGAGCAGTACTTC. This sequence encodes CASSQALGVGGEQYF.